The sequence of this TCR beta chain was determined in a study of human T cells and chemical hapten exposure. Background on the study: Yields of TCR per sample differed, chiefly owing to small differences in pooled library volume. Study-level points and caveats: Donors were affected by alopecia, so their immune reaction might vary from that of healthy individuals.

There are 15 residues in the CDR3. Specified time point: pre-sensitization, week 0. This sample's treatment: therapeutic diphenylcyclopropenone sensitization with weekly scalp DPC. Unfractionated whole blood served as the source for total RNA extraction. To note about this clonotype: Antigen: not known. This may come from a read error, since a much larger clone is one base off.

One entry per CDR3 protein, called by TCRdb with MiXCR from the RACE reads. The sample comprises under 60,000 distinct CDR3 sequences, roughly 9% of which are singletons, and 8.5% to 10% rests with the top ten. This rearrangement joins TRBV12-3 or TRBV12-4 to TRBJ1-1, with 9 bases identical to TRBD1. This specimen was whole blood, taken in connection with sensitization to the hapten diphenylcyclopropenone (DPC). This sequence was found in a woman between 25 and 40 years old with alopecia areata. Some clones in this sample may be carry-over from other donors' samples. The CDR3 nucleotides are TGTGTCAGCAGGCAGGACAGGGGCGTGGCCACTGAAGCTTTCTTT. Encoded protein: CVSRQDRGVATEAFF.